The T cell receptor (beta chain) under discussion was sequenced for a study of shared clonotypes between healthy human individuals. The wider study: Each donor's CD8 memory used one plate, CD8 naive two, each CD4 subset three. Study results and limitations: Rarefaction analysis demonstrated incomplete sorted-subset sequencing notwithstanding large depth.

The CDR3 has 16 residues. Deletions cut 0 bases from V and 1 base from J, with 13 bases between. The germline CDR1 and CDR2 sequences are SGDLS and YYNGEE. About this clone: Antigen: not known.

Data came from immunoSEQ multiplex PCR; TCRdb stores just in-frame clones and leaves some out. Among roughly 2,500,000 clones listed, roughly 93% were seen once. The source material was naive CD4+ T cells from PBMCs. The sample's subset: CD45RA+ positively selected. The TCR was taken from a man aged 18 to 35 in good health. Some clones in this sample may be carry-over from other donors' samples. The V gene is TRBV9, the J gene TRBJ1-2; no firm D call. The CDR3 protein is CASSVEPHDLNYGYTF. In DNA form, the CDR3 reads TGTGCCAGCAGCGTAGAACCGCACGACCTTAACTATGGCTACACCTTC.